This is a list of T cell receptor beta chains from one sample in a study of identical twins. A single record per CDR3 protein comes from TCRdb applying MiXCR to the 5' RACE reads. Of under 500,000 distinct CDR3 sequences in the sample, approximately 14% are singletons; the top ten hold more than 0.8%. The sample also formed part of further work on yellow fever vaccine responses in identical twins.

Material for sequencing was CD4+ T cells sorted from blood. These receptors were collected from a woman between 18 and 29 years old in good health. Each CDR3 is given with its conserved first and last residue. D genes are given only for firm matches. The size entry is marked missing in some rows and otherwise reads once, few, many or a size class.

CDR3nt	CDR3aa	d_gene	v_gene	abundance	j_gene
TGTGCCAGCAGCTCCGGGGGACTAGCGGCCTACGAGCAGTACTTC	CASSSGGLAAYEQYF	TRBD2	TRBV9	few	TRBJ2-7
TGCAGTGCAAACGAGCGGGGGGGCCCGGATGAGCAGTTCTTC	CSANERGGPDEQFF	TRBD2	TRBV20-1	few	TRBJ2-1
TGCAGCGCCGGACGGTCAGAGACCCAGTACTTC	CSAGRSETQYF	.	TRBV29-1	few	TRBJ2-5
TGCGCCAGCAGCGAAAGCGGGAGCCCCTACAATGAGCAGTTCTTC	CASSESGSPYNEQFF	TRBD2	TRBV10-1	few	TRBJ2-1
TGTGCCAGTAGTATAGAGCGGGGGCGATACAATGAGCAGTTCTTC	CASSIERGRYNEQFF	.	TRBV19	.	TRBJ2-1
TGCGCCAGCAGCCACGCAAGAAGCATGGGACAGGGGGCCCTGGGAGCCAAAAACATTCAGTACTTC	CASSHARSMGQGALGAKNIQYF	TRBD1	TRBV4-1	few	TRBJ2-4
TGTGCCAGCAGCTTAGTAGCGGGAAAGGACACCGGGGAGCTGTTTTTT	CASSLVAGKDTGELFF	TRBD2	TRBV11-3	few	TRBJ2-2
TGTGCCAGCAGTTACCTTAGACTAGCGGGAGTACCCCACGAGCAGTACTTC	CASSYLRLAGVPHEQYF	TRBD2	TRBV6-5	few	TRBJ2-7
TGTGCTAGTGCACCCCCCACTCAGGGCAGGGAGCAGTTCTTC	CASAPPTQGREQFF	.	TRBV12-5	few	TRBJ2-1
TGTGCCACCAGTGAATCGACTAGCGGGAGGTACTTC	CATSESTSGRYF	TRBD2	TRBV24-1	many	TRBJ2-7
TGTGCCAGCAGCGCCGGGACTAGCGAGGTTGAGCAGTTCTTC	CASSAGTSEVEQFF	TRBD2	TRBV6-1	few	TRBJ2-1
TGTGCCAGCAGTCCATCCGGGACAGGGCAGCCAGATACGCAGTATTTT	CASSPSGTGQPDTQYF	TRBD1	TRBV25-1	few	TRBJ2-3
TGTGCCAGCAGCCAAGTTACAAGCTCCTACAATGAGCAGTTCTTC	CASSQVTSSYNEQFF	.	TRBV14	few	TRBJ2-1
TGTGCCAGCAGCTTAGTAATCGGGGACTCGCGGGATTCCTACGAGCAGTACTTC	CASSLVIGDSRDSYEQYF	.	TRBV11-1	.	TRBJ2-7
TGTGCCAGCAGCCCGACCCGGACAACCCCAGATACGCAGTATTTT	CASSPTRTTPDTQYF	.	TRBV9	few	TRBJ2-3
TGTGCCAGCTCACCACTATCCGGAGAGACCCAGTACTTC	CASSPLSGETQYF	.	TRBV18	.	TRBJ2-5
TGTGCCAGCAGCCAGGTTGGACCTAATGAAAAACTGTTTTTT	CASSQVGPNEKLFF	.	TRBV5-5	many	TRBJ1-4
TGTGCCAGCAGTTTACTCAGGGATGGGGGCGGAAGACCCTACGAGCAGTACTTC	CASSLLRDGGGRPYEQYF	.	TRBV12-3/TRBV12-4	.	TRBJ2-7
TGTGCCAGTAGTATAGATCTCCGGACAGAGGGATACACCTTC	CASSIDLRTEGYTF	.	TRBV19	once	TRBJ1-2
TGTGCCAGCAGCCCCGGCGACAGGGGACAGGGTGGCTACACCTTC	CASSPGDRGQGGYTF	TRBD1	TRBV28	few	TRBJ1-2
TGTGCCAGCAGCGCTCTAGCGGGAGTTTCCTACAATGAGCAGTTCTTC	CASSALAGVSYNEQFF	TRBD2	TRBV7-6	.	TRBJ2-1
TGCAGTGCCCCCGGACAGGGAAATCAGCCCCAGCATTTT	CSAPGQGNQPQHF	TRBD1	TRBV20-1	many	TRBJ1-5
TGCGCCAGCAGCTTGAGGGACCAGCGGGGACACAATGAGCAGTTCTTC	CASSLRDQRGHNEQFF	TRBD2	TRBV5-1	.	TRBJ2-1
TGTGCCAGCAGCTCCCAGTTCGGCGCTACTTCTTACAATGAGCAGTTCTTC	CASSSQFGATSYNEQFF	.	TRBV7-9	many	TRBJ2-1
TGCGCCAGCAGCTTGGTAGGTGATATCTCCTACGAGCAGTACTTC	CASSLVGDISYEQYF	.	TRBV5-1	.	TRBJ2-7
TGTGCCAGCGCCGGGCAGGACAAAAACATTCAGTACTTC	CASAGQDKNIQYF	.	TRBV28	few	TRBJ2-4
TGTGCCATCAGCCGGGACAATGAGCAGTTCTTC	CAISRDNEQFF	.	TRBV10-3	many	TRBJ2-1
TGTGCCAGCAGCGCCGTAGGCGGGGCTAGCACAGATACGCAGTATTTT	CASSAVGGASTDTQYF	.	TRBV2	.	TRBJ2-3
TGTGCCAGCACCGAAACCCAGAGCTCCTACAATGAGCAGTTCTTC	CASTETQSSYNEQFF	.	TRBV6-1	.	TRBJ2-1
TGCAGCGTTGAAGGGCAGCAACAAGAGACCCAGTACTTC	CSVEGQQQETQYF	.	TRBV29-1	few	TRBJ2-5
TGTGCCAGCAGCTTAGAAGGGGGTATGGGATTTACTTCCTACGAGCAGTACTTC	CASSLEGGMGFTSYEQYF	.	TRBV11-2	.	TRBJ2-7
TGTGCCAGCAGCCACCAAGACAGGCTGGGGACTGAAGCTTTCTTT	CASSHQDRLGTEAFF	.	TRBV3-1	few	TRBJ1-1
TGTGCCAGCAGCCAAGTCGAGGGCTCTGGGGCCAACGTCCTGACTTTC	CASSQVEGSGANVLTF	.	TRBV4-2	many	TRBJ2-6
TGTGCCACCAGTAACATGAGGAACACTGAAGCTTTCTTT	CATSNMRNTEAFF	.	TRBV24-1	.	TRBJ1-1
TGCGCCAGCAGCCAAGAAGGGGCAGGCTCGGGTGGGGCCAACGTCCTGACTTTC	CASSQEGAGSGGANVLTF	.	TRBV4-1	.	TRBJ2-6
TGTGCCAGCAGTTTAGGCGGGAGGAAAGATACGCAGTATTTT	CASSLGGRKDTQYF	TRBD2	TRBV12-3/TRBV12-4	.	TRBJ2-3
TGCAGTGCTAGGACCCCGGGACTAGGGAGAGATACGCAGTATTTT	CSARTPGLGRDTQYF	TRBD2	TRBV20-1	few	TRBJ2-3
TGTGCCACCAGTGATAGGGACAGACCGAACATTCAGTACTTC	CATSDRDRPNIQYF	TRBD1	TRBV24-1	many	TRBJ2-4
TGCAGTGCCCCAGACTTAAAGCGGGGGGGCCGTTCCTACGAGCAGTACTTC	CSAPDLKRGGRSYEQYF	TRBD2	TRBV20-1	.	TRBJ2-7
TGTGCCAGCAGCTTAGCTTTAGTGAGCACAGATACGCAGTATTTT	CASSLALVSTDTQYF	.	TRBV7-2	.	TRBJ2-3
TGTGCCATCAGCCAGACTAGCGGGGGGGGGCGATGGGAGCAGTACTTC	CAISQTSGGGRWEQYF	TRBD2	TRBV10-3	.	TRBJ2-7